This TCR beta chain stems from a study of cytomegalovirus exposure and HLA in healthy donors. This PCR relied on a set of 60 Vbeta primers and 13 Jbeta primers. In the authors' workflow: A later analysis tallied about 80 million unique TCR beta chains, around 12 million of them shared. TCRdb keeps only in-frame clones here, not all; method: immunoSEQ multiplex PCR. That table gives V, J and clone size, and the DNA gave D and trimming. The data contain more than 90,000 clones, under 85% of them singletons. The length of the CDR3 is 15 residues. Germline-derived CDR1 and CDR2 are SGDLS and YYNGEE. The junction had 5 bases not matched to a gene; V was cut back by 3 bases and J by 0 bases.

This rearrangement joins TRBV9 to TRBJ2-5, with TRBD1 matching over 7 bases. Sequencing used PBMCs. This receptor was identified in a woman in her 40s in good health and CMV-seronegative. Here the CDR3 DNA reads TGTGCCAGCAGCGCTGGGACAGTTAACCAAGAGACCCAGTACTTC. Translating it yields CASSAGTVNQETQYF.